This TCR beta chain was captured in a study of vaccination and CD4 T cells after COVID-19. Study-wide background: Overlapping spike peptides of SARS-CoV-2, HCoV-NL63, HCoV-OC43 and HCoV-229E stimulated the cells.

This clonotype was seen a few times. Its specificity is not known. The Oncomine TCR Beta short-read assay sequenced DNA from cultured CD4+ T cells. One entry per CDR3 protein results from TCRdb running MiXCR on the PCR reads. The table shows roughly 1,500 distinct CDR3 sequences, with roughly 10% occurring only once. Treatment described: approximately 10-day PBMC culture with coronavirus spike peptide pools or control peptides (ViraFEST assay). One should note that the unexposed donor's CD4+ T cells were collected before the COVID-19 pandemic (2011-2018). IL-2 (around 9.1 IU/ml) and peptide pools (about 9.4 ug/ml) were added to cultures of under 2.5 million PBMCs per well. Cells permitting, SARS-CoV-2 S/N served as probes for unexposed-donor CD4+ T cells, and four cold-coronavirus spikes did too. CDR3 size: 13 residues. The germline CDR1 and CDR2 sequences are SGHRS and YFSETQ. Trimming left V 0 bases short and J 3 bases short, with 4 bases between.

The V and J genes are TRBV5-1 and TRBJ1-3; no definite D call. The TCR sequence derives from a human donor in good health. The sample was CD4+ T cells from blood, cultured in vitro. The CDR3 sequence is CASSLGIGNTIYF. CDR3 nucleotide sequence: TGCGCCAGCAGCTTGGGCATTGGAAACACCATATATTTT. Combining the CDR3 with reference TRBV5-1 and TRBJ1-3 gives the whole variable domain KAGVTQTPRYLIKTRGQQVTLSCSPISGHRSVSWYQQTPGQGLQFLFEYFSETQRNKGNFPGRFSGRQFSNSRSEMNVSTLELGDSALYLCASSLGIGNTIYFGEGSWLTVV.